Sequencing of this TCR beta chain was carried out in a study of blood T cells in healthy people across ages. Next came a second PCR, run for 7 to 11 cycles, which used a sample-barcoded 5' primer along with a J-beta primer mix. TCRdb re-called the 5' RACE reads with MiXCR, one entry per CDR3 protein. The table has a few hundred thousand distinct CDR3 sequences, less than 30% seen once; the top ten hold roughly 28%. With each sample, at least 5 micrograms of total RNA were extracted. CDR1 and CDR2 (germline): SNHLY, FYNNEI. V trimming: 5 bases; J trimming: 3 bases; junction bases outside the gene matches: 3. The CDR3 is 13 amino acids.

The chain carries TRBV2 and TRBJ2-5; the match to TRBD2 covers 7 bases. This TCR derives from a woman aged 70 to 79 in good health. The specimen was blood. The CDR3 bases are TGTGCCAGCAGTTACACTAGCGAAGAGACCCAGTACTTC. It encodes CASSYTSEETQYF.